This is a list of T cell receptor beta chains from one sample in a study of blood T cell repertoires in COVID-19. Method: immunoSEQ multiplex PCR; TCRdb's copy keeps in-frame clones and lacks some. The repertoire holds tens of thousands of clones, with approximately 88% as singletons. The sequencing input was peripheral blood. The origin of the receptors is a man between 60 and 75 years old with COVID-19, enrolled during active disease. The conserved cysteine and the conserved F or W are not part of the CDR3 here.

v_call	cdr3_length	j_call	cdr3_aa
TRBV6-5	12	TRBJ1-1	ASTEGVIDTEAF
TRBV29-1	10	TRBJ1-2	SVAPTGNGYT
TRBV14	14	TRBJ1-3	ASSHRTGTKGNTIY
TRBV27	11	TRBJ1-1	ASSLTRTGGAF
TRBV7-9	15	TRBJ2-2	ASSPTTYREGVGELF
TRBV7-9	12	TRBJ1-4	ASSSRDRQEKLF
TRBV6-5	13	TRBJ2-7	ASSYSGAASDEQY
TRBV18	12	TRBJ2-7	ASSSVGTGDEQY
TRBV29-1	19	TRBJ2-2	SVGPGLASGVSFRGTGELF
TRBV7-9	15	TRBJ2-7	ASSLEVFGRPLYEQY
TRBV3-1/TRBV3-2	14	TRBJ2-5	ASSQDVGAGKETQY
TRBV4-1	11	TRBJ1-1	ASSQPPQSEAF
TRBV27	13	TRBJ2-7	ASSLLPGGIYEQY
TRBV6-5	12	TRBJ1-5	ASSPDRNNQPQH
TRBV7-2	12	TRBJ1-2	ASSFPTENYGYT
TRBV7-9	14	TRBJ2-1	ASSLKPPGWDNEQF
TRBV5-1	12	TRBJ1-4	ASSLRQGDEKLF
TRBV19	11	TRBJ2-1	ASSISNSNEQF
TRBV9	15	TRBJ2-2	ASSVVSRSRDTGELF
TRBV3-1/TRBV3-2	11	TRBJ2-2	ASSRQGTGELF
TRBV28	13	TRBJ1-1	ASSSDRVENTEAF
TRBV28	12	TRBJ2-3	ASSLGGATDTQY
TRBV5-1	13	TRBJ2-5	ASSWGLAGEETQY
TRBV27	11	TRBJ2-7	ACRSDSRSEQY
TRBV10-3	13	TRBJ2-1	AISPGGARDDEQF
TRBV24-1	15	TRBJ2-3	ATSDSGTSGKLDTQY
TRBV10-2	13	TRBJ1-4	ASSESQGFGEKLF
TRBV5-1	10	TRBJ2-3	ASSLAGDTQY
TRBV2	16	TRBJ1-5	ASQGLGQGPNSNQPQH
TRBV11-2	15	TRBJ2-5	ASSLPLLDRGRETQY
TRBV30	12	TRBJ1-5	AWSAGQGDGPQH
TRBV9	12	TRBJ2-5	ASSVEAAQETQY
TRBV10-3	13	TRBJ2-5	AISEALRAQETQY
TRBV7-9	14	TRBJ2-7	ASSLEGLRGSYEQY
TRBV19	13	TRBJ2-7	ASSILRASSYEQY
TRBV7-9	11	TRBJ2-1	ASSWEGWGEQF
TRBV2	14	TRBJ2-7	ASSEPGQGESYEQY
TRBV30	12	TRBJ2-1	AVLRQGSYNEQF
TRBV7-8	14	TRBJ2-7	ASSILRGDTYYEQY
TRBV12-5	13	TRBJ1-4	ASGLGDRANEKLF
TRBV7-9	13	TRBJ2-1	ASSLLAGGTKGQF
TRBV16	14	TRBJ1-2	ASSPLDRSANYGYT
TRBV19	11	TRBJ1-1	ASSRTWDSEAF
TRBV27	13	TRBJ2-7	ASSLSMQGPYEQY